The 5 T cell receptor beta chains reported below all come from one sample, sequenced in a study of blood T cell repertoires in COVID-19. Profiled with immunoSEQ multiplex PCR; TCRdb holds only in-frame clones, not every one. The sample includes hundreds of thousands of clones, about nine tenths of them seen just once. Sequencing was performed on peripheral blood. The receptors were gathered from a young woman with acute or convalescent COVID-19.

The V call is TRBV4-3, the J call TRBJ1-6; weak D call: TRBD1 (5 bases). There are 18 residues in the CDR3. V shed 0 bases and J shed 1 base, with 13 bases lying between them. The germline gives CDR1 LGHNA, CDR2 YSLEER. CDR3 region: CASSQEGGRVSYNSPLHF. The CDR3 bases are TGCGCCAGCAGCCAAGAGGGCGGCAGGGTTTCCTATAATTCACCCCTCCACTTT.

The rearrangement joins TRBV6-6 to TRBJ2-1, with 9 bases that match TRBD1. J lost 7 bases, V lost 0 bases, and 7 bases had no gene match. CDR1 and CDR2 (germline): MNHNY, SVGAGI (reference sequence). The length of the CDR3 is 16 residues. Written as DNA, the CDR3 is TGTGCCAGCAGTTACTCGGGACAGGGCGCTGATAATGAGCAGTTCTTC. Residues: CASSYSGQGADNEQFF.

This clone has more than one count but fewer than ten. V gene TRBV30 combines with J gene TRBJ1-1; D perhaps matches TRBD1 (6 bases). The CDR3 contains 15 residues. With 4 bases removed from V and 4 bases from J, the gap between germline ends came to 19 bases. Germline values: CDR1 GTSNPN, CDR2 SVGIG (reference sequence). The chain's CDR3 is CAWTQGTRTTTEAFF. CDR3 bases: TGTGCCTGGACACAGGGTACGAGAACTACCACTGAAGCTTTCTTT. The full variable domain, in which reference TRBV30 and TRBJ1-1 provide the parts outside the CDR3, is SQTIHQWPATLVQPVGSPLSLECTVEGTSNPNLYWYRQAAGRGLQLLFYSVGIGQISSEVPQNLSASRPQDRQFILSSKKLLLSDSGFYLCAWTQGTRTTTEAFFGQGTRLTVV.

The genes are TRBV7-2 and TRBJ1-3, with 7 nucleotides matching TRBD1. The V and J ends lost 4 bases and 4 bases, in that order; junction bases with no gene match: 4. The CDR3 has 14 amino acids. CDR1 is SGHTA, CDR2 FQGNSA, per germline. This chain's CDR3 is CASSSQGVGNTIYF. DNA of the CDR3: TGTGCCAGCAGCTCCCAGGGGGTGGGAAACACCATATATTTT.

V gene TRBV6-2 or TRBV6-3 combines with J gene TRBJ2-7, with a possible D match to TRBD2 (5 bases). The germline gives CDR1 MNHEY, CDR2 SVGEGT. Trimming shortened V by 5 bases and J by 0 bases, and 14 bases separated the two germline ends. This CDR3 is 15 amino acids long. The CDR3 protein is CASSHGRLASYEQYF. The DNA for the CDR3 is TGTGCCAGCAGTCACGGACGGCTAGCCTCCTACGAGCAGTACTTC.